The rows below give T cell receptor beta chains drawn from one sample of a study of coeliac disease. Assay used: immunoSEQ multiplex PCR; TCRdb lists only in-frame clones, some missing. This table holds more than 3,000 clones, about 47% found once. The sequenced sample was intraepithelial lymphocytes from the gut. The source is a woman between 65 and 79 years old with celiac disease. The CDR3 runs from the conserved cysteine through the conserved F or W. D genes are given only for firm matches. The size field is filled for only some rows; it gives once, few, many or a size class.

>TRBJ2-7|-|TRBV4-2|TRBD2
CASSHRLAGGLITSYEQYF
TGTGCCAGCAGCCACCGACTAGCGGGGGGGCTGATCACGTCCTACGAGCAGTACTTC
>TRBJ2-7|-|TRBV29-1|TRBD1
CSVEGDRDYEQYF
TGCAGCGTCGAAGGGGACAGAGACTACGAGCAGTACTTC
>TRBJ2-5|-|TRBV7-9|-
CASSLRTAQETQYF
TGTGCCAGCAGCTTAAGGACAGCACAAGAGACCCAGTACTTC
>TRBJ2-7|few|TRBV19|TRBD1
CASRTSDRGLWEQYF
TGTGCCAGTAGAACATCAGACAGGGGATTATGGGAGCAGTACTTC
>TRBJ1-2|once|TRBV30|-
CAWSPTGSAGYTF
TGTGCCTGGAGTCCAACAGGGTCGGCGGGCTACACCTTC
>TRBJ2-2|-|TRBV5-8|TRBD1
CASATITGGIRELFF
TGTGCCAGCGCCACCATAACAGGGGGCATACGGGAGCTGTTTTTT
>TRBJ2-3|-|TRBV7-6|-
CASSIFGGLATDTQYF
TGTGCCAGCAGCATCTTTGGGGGCCTAGCTACAGATACGCAGTATTTT
>TRBJ1-6|few|TRBV4-3|-
CASSQDSRAGSPLHF
TGCGCCAGCAGCCAAGATAGTCGTGCGGGTTCACCCCTCCACTTT
>TRBJ2-3|-|TRBV14|TRBD2
CASSLPAGGFTDTQYF
TGTGCCAGCAGCCTTCCCGCGGGGGGTTTCACAGATACGCAGTATTTT
>TRBJ1-1|medium-sized|TRBV25-1|TRBD1
CASEKPGQGYSVNTEAFF
TGTGCCAGCGAAAAGCCGGGACAGGGGTACTCGGTGAACACTGAAGCTTTCTTT
>TRBJ1-1|-|TRBV6-1|TRBD1
CASSELRDRGLNTEAFF
TGTGCCAGCAGTGAACTAAGGGACAGGGGGCTTAACACTGAAGCTTTCTTT
>TRBJ1-4|-|TRBV6-1|TRBD1
CASSTGGAFGEKLFF
TGTGCCAGCAGTACAGGGGGCGCTTTTGGTGAAAAACTGTTTTTT
>TRBJ1-2|medium-sized|TRBV6-6|-
CASAGYGGYTF
TGTGCCAGCGCAGGGTATGGTGGCTACACCTTC
>TRBJ1-1|-|TRBV27|-
CASSSPGGTEAFF
TGTGCCAGCAGTTCACCCGGGGGCACTGAAGCTTTCTTT
>TRBJ2-1|-|TRBV5-5|-
CASSLARWNEQFF
TGTGCCAGCAGCTTGGCCAGGTGGAATGAGCAGTTCTTC
>TRBJ2-2|-|TRBV11-3|-
CASSSRWRQGELFF
TGTGCCAGCAGCTCCCGATGGAGACAGGGGGAGCTGTTTTTT
>TRBJ1-1|few|TRBV29-1|-
CSVAAGSKAFF
TGCAGCGTTGCTGCAGGGTCTAAAGCTTTCTTT
>TRBJ2-1|-|TRBV28|-
CASSRQYDEQFF
TGTGCCAGCAGCCGCCAGTACGATGAGCAGTTCTTC
>TRBJ1-1|medium-sized|TRBV5-1|TRBD1
CASSLEGAGWTEAFF
TGCGCCAGCAGCTTGGAGGGGGCAGGGTGGACTGAAGCTTTCTTT
>TRBJ1-1|-|TRBV6-6|-
CASSIVDSFGTEAFF
TGTGCCAGCAGTATCGTCGACAGTTTCGGCACTGAAGCTTTCTTT
>TRBJ2-3|-|TRBV10-3|TRBD2
CAISGKGLAPDTQYF
TGTGCCATCAGTGGAAAAGGACTAGCCCCAGATACGCAGTATTTT
>TRBJ1-2|-|TRBV25-1|-
CASSEAGSGYTF
TGTGCCAGCAGTGAAGCGGGGTCTGGCTACACCTTC
>TRBJ1-3|-|TRBV7-9|-
CASSFWRSGGNTIYF
TGTGCCAGCAGCTTCTGGAGGTCTGGTGGAAACACCATATATTTT
>TRBJ2-5|few|TRBV27|-
CASSSILEETQYF
TGTGCCAGCAGTTCCATCCTTGAGGAGACCCAGTACTTC
>TRBJ2-7|few|TRBV5-4|TRBD1
CASSLGDRAHEQYF
TGTGCCAGCAGCTTAGGGGACAGGGCGCACGAGCAGTACTTC
>TRBJ2-6|few|TRBV2|-
CASREWASGANVLTF
TGTGCCAGCAGAGAATGGGCCTCTGGGGCCAACGTCCTGACTTTC
>TRBJ2-3|-|TRBV4-2|-
CASSQDYGSTDTQYF
TGTGCCAGCAGCCAAGATTACGGTAGCACAGATACGCAGTATTTT
>TRBJ2-3|-|TRBV4-3|TRBD2
CASSQVTGGPKVSDTQYF
TGCGCCAGCAGCCAAGTTACGGGGGGGCCTAAAGTATCAGATACGCAGTATTTT
>TRBJ2-7|-|TRBV5-8|TRBD2
CASSGTSGGSYEQYF
TGTGCCAGCAGCGGGACTAGCGGGGGCTCCTACGAGCAGTACTTC
>TRBJ2-3|-|TRBV5-1|-
CASSPGLNTDTQYF
TGCGCCAGCAGCCCGGGACTGAACACAGATACGCAGTATTTT
>TRBJ2-7|-|TRBV18|TRBD1
CASSPLGAGGYEQYF
TGTGCCAGCTCTCCCCTTGGGGCAGGGGGCTACGAGCAGTACTTC